The 10 T cell receptor beta chains listed next were all sequenced from one sample in a study of blood T cells in healthy people across ages. Alongside a J-beta primer mix, a sample-barcoded 5' primer served in a second PCR lasting about 7 to 12 cycles. TCRdb reprocessed the 5' RACE reads with MiXCR, giving one entry per CDR3 protein. The table lists 1 million or so distinct CDR3 sequences, around 43% of them singletons. The sequenced sample consisted of blood. The receptors shown here come from an older woman in good health.

This clonotype was counted between two and nine times. V gene TRBV3-1 combines with J gene TRBJ2-4; D gene ambiguous. V shed 1 base and J shed 8 bases, with 6 bases lying between them. The CDR3 runs to 12 residues. The germline gives CDR1 LGHDT, CDR2 YNNKEL (reference sequence). The CDR3 here is CASSQVSHIQYF. In DNA, the CDR3 is TGTGCCAGCAGCCAAGTTTCGCACATTCAGTACTTC.

This clonotype was detected a few times. The chain combines TRBV7-9 with TRBJ2-5, with D maybe TRBD2 (6 bases). Germline V gene lookup returns CDR1 SEHNR and CDR2 FQNEAQ (reference sequence). The CDR3 sequence is 15 residues long. V shed 5 bases and J shed 2 bases, with 15 bases lying between them. The CDR3 nucleotides are TGTGCCAGCAGCGCCCCCGGACTAAGGCAAGAGACCCAGTACTTC. This gives the protein CASSAPGLRQETQYF.

The rearrangement uses TRBV20-1 and TRBJ2-6, with TRBD1 matching 8 bases. The trim removed 5 bases at V and 1 base at J, leaving 10 bases unmatched. The germline CDR1 and CDR2 sequences are DFQATT and SNEGSKA (reference sequence). The CDR3 extends over 17 amino acids. The chain's CDR3 is CSASATGGVSGANVLTF. The CDR3, as DNA: TGCAGTGCTTCTGCCACAGGGGGTGTTTCTGGGGCCAACGTCCTGACTTTC.

This clonotype was picked up many times. One junction end disagrees with the germline gene, perhaps due to a read error. This chain connects TRBV12-3 or TRBV12-4 to TRBJ2-6; D is unresolved. This CDR3 is built from 15 residues. The CDR3 region has the DNA TGTGCCAGCAGCTTAGGACGCTCTGGGGCCAACGTCCTGACTTTC. As protein: CASSLGRSGANVLTF.

The rearrangement links TRBV20-1 to TRBJ2-1, with D possibly being TRBD2 (5 bases). CDR1 and CDR2 from the germline V gene are DFQATT and SNEGSKA (reference sequence). This CDR3 region has 14 residues. Deletions cut 2 bases from V and 4 bases from J, with 12 bases between. The CDR3 loop is CSARQDRRYNEQFF. CDR3 nucleotides: TGCAGTGCTAGACAGGATCGGAGGTACAATGAGCAGTTCTTC.

This clonotype was found a few times. The V gene is TRBV29-1, the J gene TRBJ2-5; 10 nucleotides line up with TRBD2. The germline gives CDR1 SQVTM, CDR2 ANQGSEA. The V gene end was trimmed by 6 bases and the J gene end by 7 bases; junction bases not matched to a gene: 8. The CDR3 consists of 13 residues. DNA of the CDR3: TGCAGCGTGGTAGCGGGAGGCAGGGGGACCCAGTACTTC. Its protein product is CSVVAGGRGTQYF.

In its sample, this clonotype was seen a few times. The genes are TRBV24-1 and TRBJ2-6, with TRBD1 identical over 9 bases. The CDR3 runs 19 residues. Trimming removed 5 bases from V and 0 bases from J; junction bases left unmatched: 10. Germline CDR1 and CDR2: KGHDR and SFDVKD. CDR3 nucleotides: TGTGCCACCAGTGCGCACTCCGGGACAGGGTTCTCTGGGGCCAACGTCCTGACTTTC. Protein sequence: CATSAHSGTGFSGANVLTF.

This clonotype was seen a single time. J is TRBJ2-1 and V is TRBV20-1, with a weak D call TRBD1 (5 bases). Germline values: CDR1 DFQATT, CDR2 SNEGSKA (reference sequence). The CDR3 contains 14 residues. V lost 6 bases and J lost 9, with 21 bases in between. This CDR3 is CSAPAHSWGTEQFF. CDR3 in DNA: TGCAGTGCCCCCGCCCACAGTTGGGGCACTGAGCAGTTCTTC.

This clonotype appeared once. This chain uses TRBV29-1 with TRBJ2-1, with TRBD2 matching over 7 bases. The germline V gene has CDR1 SQVTM and CDR2 ANQGSEA. This CDR3 is built from 16 residues. V gave up 1 base and J gave up 7 bases; unmatched junction bases: 13. The CDR3 reads CSVEGGRAGASNEQFF. The CDR3 DNA sequence: TGCAGCGTTGAAGGTGGGAGGGCCGGGGCCTCTAATGAGCAGTTCTTC.

The chain is built from TRBV12-3 or TRBV12-4 and TRBJ1-6; no definite D call. V was shortened by 3 bases and J by 0 bases, with 9 bases between the two germline ends. This CDR3 contains 16 residues. CDR3 protein: CASSFRPSSYNSPLHF. The CDR3 nucleotides read TGTGCCAGCAGTTTTCGTCCGAGCTCCTATAATTCACCCCTCCACTTT.